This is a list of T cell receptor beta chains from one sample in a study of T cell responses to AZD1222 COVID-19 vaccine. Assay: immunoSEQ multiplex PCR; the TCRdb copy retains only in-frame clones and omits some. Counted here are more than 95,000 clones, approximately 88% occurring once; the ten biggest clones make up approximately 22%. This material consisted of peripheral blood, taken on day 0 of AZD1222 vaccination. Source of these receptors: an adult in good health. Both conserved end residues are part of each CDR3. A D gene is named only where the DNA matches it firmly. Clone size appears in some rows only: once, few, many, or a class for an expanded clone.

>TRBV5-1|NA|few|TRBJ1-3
TGCGCCAGCACTTCGGACAGCAGAAACACCATATATTTT
CASTSDSRNTIYF
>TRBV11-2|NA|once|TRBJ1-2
TGTGCCAGCAGCTTATTGGGTCAGGGTGGAGAGTATGGCTACACCTTC
CASSLLGQGGEYGYTF
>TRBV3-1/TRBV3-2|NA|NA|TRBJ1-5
TGTGCCAGCAGCCAAGACAATCAGCCCCAGCATTTT
CASSQDNQPQHF
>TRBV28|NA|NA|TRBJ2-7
TGTGCCAGCAGTCCCGGGTTCTACGAGCAGTACTTC
CASSPGFYEQYF
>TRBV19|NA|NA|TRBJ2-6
TGTGCCAGTAGTATTGCGGTCTCTGGGGCCAACGTCCTGACTTTC
CASSIAVSGANVLTF
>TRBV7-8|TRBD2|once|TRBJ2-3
TGTGCCAGCAGTAATTACCCACTAGCGGGAGGAACAGATACGCAGTATTTT
CASSNYPLAGGTDTQYF
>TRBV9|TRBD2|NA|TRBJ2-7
TGTGCCAGCAGCGTAGGCGGGAGCGGGTCCGAGCAGTACTTC
CASSVGGSGSEQYF
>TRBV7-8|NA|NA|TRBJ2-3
TGTGCCAGCAGCCGAGGACTTCCTACGACAGATACGCAGTATTTT
CASSRGLPTTDTQYF
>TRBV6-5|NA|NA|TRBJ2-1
TGTGCCAGCAGTTACCAAGGCCGGGGACCGCAAAATGAGCAGTTCTTC
CASSYQGRGPQNEQFF
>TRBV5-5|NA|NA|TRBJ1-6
TGTGCCAGCAGCCTAAACTCCTATAATTCACCCCTCCACTTT
CASSLNSYNSPLHF
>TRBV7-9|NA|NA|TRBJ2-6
TGTGCCAGCAGCATCGTCTCTGGGGCCAACGTCCTGACTTTC
CASSIVSGANVLTF
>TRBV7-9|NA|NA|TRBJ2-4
TGTGCCAGCAGGCCAGGGGGGGTCGACAAAAACATTCAGTACTTC
CASRPGGVDKNIQYF
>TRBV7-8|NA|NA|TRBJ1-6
TGTGCCAGCAGCCCAGCTCCCCGGGAACCCCTCCACTTT
CASSPAPREPLHF
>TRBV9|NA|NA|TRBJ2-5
TGTGCCAGCAGCGTAGTAGGGGCGGGAGAGACCCAGTACTTC
CASSVVGAGETQYF
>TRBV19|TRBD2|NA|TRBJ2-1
TGTGCCAGTAGTATTGCGGGGAGGGCGGTCAATGAGCAGTTCTTC
CASSIAGRAVNEQFF
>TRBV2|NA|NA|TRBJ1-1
TGTGCCAGCAGCAGTCAGGTCACTGAAGCTTTCTTT
CASSSQVTEAFF
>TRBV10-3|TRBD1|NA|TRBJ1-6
TGTGCCGTCGCAACGGGACAGAATTCACCCCTCCACTTT
CAVATGQNSPLHF
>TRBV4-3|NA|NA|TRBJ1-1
TGCGCCAGCAGTCCCCTGGCAGAAACAAACACTGAAGCTTTCTTT
CASSPLAETNTEAFF
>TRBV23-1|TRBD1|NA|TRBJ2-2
TGCGCCAGCAGTCAGGGGACAGGTTTCGCCGGGGAGCTGTTTTTT
CASSQGTGFAGELFF
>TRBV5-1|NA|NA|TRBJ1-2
TGCGCCAGCCGGGCCGGTACGGAAGGTGCCGCTTCCACCTTC
CASRAGTEGAASTF
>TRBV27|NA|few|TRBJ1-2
TGTGCCAGCAGTTGGGGGCCTAACTATGGCTACACCTTC
CASSWGPNYGYTF
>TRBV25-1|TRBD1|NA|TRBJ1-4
TGTGCCAGCAGTTGGACAGGCACTAATGAAAAACTGTTTTTT
CASSWTGTNEKLFF
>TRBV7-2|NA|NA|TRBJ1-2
TGTGCCAGCAGCTTAGGGACCCTTTCCGCTGGCTACACCTTC
CASSLGTLSAGYTF
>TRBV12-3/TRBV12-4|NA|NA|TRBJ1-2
TGTGCCAGCACCCCGGGACGGGGCTATGGCTACACCTTC
CASTPGRGYGYTF
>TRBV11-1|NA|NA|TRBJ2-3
TGTGCCAGCAGCTTGGGACAAATCACAGATACGCAGTATTTT
CASSLGQITDTQYF
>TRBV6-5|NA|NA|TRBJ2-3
TGTGCCAGCAGGGCTAGCTCCACAGATACGCAGTATTTT
CASRASSTDTQYF
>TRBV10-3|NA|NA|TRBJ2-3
TGTGCCATCATGACGAACAGGGTCCTGGGCACAGATACGCAGTATTTT
CAIMTNRVLGTDTQYF
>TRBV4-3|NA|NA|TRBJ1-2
TGCGCCAGCAGCCAAGAGGAGGGTGACGGCTACACCTTC
CASSQEEGDGYTF
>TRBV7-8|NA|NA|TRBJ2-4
TGTGCCAGCAGCTTAGCGGGAATAGCCAAAAACATTCAGTACTTC
CASSLAGIAKNIQYF
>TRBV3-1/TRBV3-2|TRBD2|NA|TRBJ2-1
TGTGCCAGCAGTCCTAGCGGCAATGAGCAGTTCTTC
CASSPSGNEQFF
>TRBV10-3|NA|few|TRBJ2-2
TGTGCCATCAGTGAGTCACAACAGGGCACCGGGGAGCTGTTTTTT
CAISESQQGTGELFF
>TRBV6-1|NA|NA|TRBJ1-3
TGTGCCAGCAGTGAGGTTGGAAACACCATATATTTT
CASSEVGNTIYF
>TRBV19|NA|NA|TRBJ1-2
TGTGCCACCCGGGCTACCCAATCTAACTATGGCTACACCTTC
CATRATQSNYGYTF
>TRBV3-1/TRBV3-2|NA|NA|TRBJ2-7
TGTGCCAGCAGCCAAGAGGGGGTGTACGAGCAGTACTTC
CASSQEGVYEQYF
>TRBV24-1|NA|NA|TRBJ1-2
TGTGCCACCAGTGAAGACGGTGTCGTTGGCTACACCTTC
CATSEDGVVGYTF
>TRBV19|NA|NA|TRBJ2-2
TGTGCCAGTAGTATGAACCGGGAAATGAACACCGGGGAGCTGTTTTTT
CASSMNREMNTGELFF
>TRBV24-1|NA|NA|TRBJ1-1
TGTGCCACCCTCACCGGGACAATCGTCGCTATTATGAACACTGAAGCTTTCTTT
CATLTGTIVAIMNTEAFF
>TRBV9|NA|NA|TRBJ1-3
TGTGCCAGCAGCGCCTCGGGGGGCACGGGAAACACCATATATTTT
CASSASGGTGNTIYF
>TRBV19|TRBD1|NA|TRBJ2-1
TGTGCCAGTAGTATAGGTGGGACAGTTGAGCAGTTCTTC
CASSIGGTVEQFF
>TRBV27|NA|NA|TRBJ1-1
TGTGCCAGCAGTTTTTCGGGGCTCCAAGGCACTGAAGCTTTCTTT
CASSFSGLQGTEAFF
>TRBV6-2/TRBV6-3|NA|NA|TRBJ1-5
TGTGCCAGCAGTCTCGGACCGGGATTTACACAGCCCCAGCATTTT
CASSLGPGFTQPQHF
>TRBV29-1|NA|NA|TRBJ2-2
TGCAGCGTTACCCAAGGGACTTACGACACCGGGGAGCTGTTTTTT
CSVTQGTYDTGELFF
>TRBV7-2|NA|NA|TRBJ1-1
TGTGCCAGCAGCATCGCAGGTGGCACTGAAGCTTTCTTT
CASSIAGGTEAFF
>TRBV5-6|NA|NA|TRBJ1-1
TGTGCCAGCAGCGAGAACGACAGGTTGACTGAAGCTTTCTTT
CASSENDRLTEAFF